Listed below are T cell receptor beta chains from one sample, sequenced in a study of blood T cell repertoires in COVID-19. Libraries were prepared by immunoSEQ multiplex PCR; TCRdb keeps only in-frame clonotypes and omits some of them. The sample consists of some 350,000 clones, approximately 91% of them appearing once. Sequenced: peripheral blood. The receptors stem from a woman aged 70-85 years with COVID-19, enrolled during active disease. The CDR3 runs from the conserved cysteine through the conserved F or W. A D gene is named only where the DNA matches it firmly. Clone size is given for some rows only: seen once, a few or many times, or a class if the clone is expanded.

d_call j_call clone_size v_call cdr3_length cdr3_nt cdr3_aa
TRBD1 TRBJ1-2 few TRBV5-1 18 TGCGCCAGCAGCCCGTCGGGGACAGGGGTTCTTTTTACCTATGGCTACACCTTC CASSPSGTGVLFTYGYTF
TRBD2 TRBJ2-1 . TRBV27 16 TGTGCCAGCAGCAGAAATCTAGCGGGGGGCTACAATGAGCAGTTCTTC CASSRNLAGGYNEQFF
TRBD2 TRBJ2-3 . TRBV9 15 TGTGCCAGCAGCTACGGACTAGCGAGCACAGATACGCAGTATTTT CASSYGLASTDTQYF
. TRBJ2-5 . TRBV24-1 14 TGTGCCACCAGTGATTTGACTAGCCCGGAGACCCAGTACTTC CATSDLTSPETQYF
. TRBJ1-2 . TRBV28 14 TGTGCCAGCAGTTTACGGGCAGCCGGGGATGGCTACACCTTC CASSLRAAGDGYTF
. TRBJ1-1 . TRBV20-1 11 TGCAGGCCGAACACCCGAAATGAAGCTTTCTTT CRPNTRNEAFF
. TRBJ1-4 . TRBV6-5 11 TGTGCCAGCATCAGTAATGAAAAACTGTTTTTT CASISNEKLFF
TRBD1 TRBJ2-1 . TRBV10-3 16 TGTGCCATCAGTGTAGGGGGCTCGAGCTCCTACAATGAGCAGTTCTTC CAISVGGSSSYNEQFF
TRBD1 TRBJ2-2 . TRBV5-4 14 TGTGCCAGCAGTTCGGGACAGGGGGCCGGGGAGCTGTTTTTT CASSSGQGAGELFF
TRBD1 TRBJ1-1 . TRBV14 16 TGTGCCAGCAGCCAAGGGGACAGGTCTATGAACACTGAAGCTTTCTTT CASSQGDRSMNTEAFF
. TRBJ1-1 . TRBV11-2 14 TGTGCCAGCAGCATCGCGGGGGTGGACACTGAAGCTTTCTTT CASSIAGVDTEAFF
. TRBJ2-7 . TRBV23-1 11 TGCGCCAGCGACAGGGAGGAGGAGCAGTACTTC CASDREEEQYF
TRBD1 TRBJ1-5 . TRBV27 17 TGTGCCAGCAGTTATCCTATAGGGCAGGGGGTCTTTCAGCCCCAGCATTTT CASSYPIGQGVFQPQHF
TRBD1 TRBJ1-2 . TRBV9 15 TGTGCCAGCAGCGTAACAGGGGGTAGTAGCTATGGCTACACCTTC CASSVTGGSSYGYTF
TRBD1 TRBJ1-1 . TRBV19 15 TGTGCCAGTAGTCGACAGGGGATCGTAGTCACTGAAGCTTTCTTT CASSRQGIVVTEAFF
. TRBJ2-2 . TRBV19 15 TGTGCCAGTAGGGTACAGGGCGCGAACACCGGGGAGCTGTTTTTT CASRVQGANTGELFF
TRBD1 TRBJ2-7 . TRBV4-1 14 TGCGCCAGCAGCCAGATTACAGGGGGCTACGAGCAGTACTTC CASSQITGGYEQYF
TRBD2 TRBJ2-5 . TRBV6-5 15 TGTGCCAGCACCATAGCGGGGGGCTTCCAAGAGACCCAGTACTTC CASTIAGGFQETQYF
. TRBJ1-5 . TRBV10-1 18 TGCGCCAGCAGTGAGCCCCCCTGGGGGGCGGGGGGGAGCCAGCCCCAGCATTTT CASSEPPWGAGGSQPQHF
. TRBJ1-1 . TRBV28 13 TGTGCCAGCAGTTTATTCGAAGAGGCTGAAGCTTTCTTT CASSLFEEAEAFF
. TRBJ2-3 . TRBV11-2 15 TGTGCCAGCAGCGCCGACAGATCTAGCACAGATACGCAGTATTTT CASSADRSSTDTQYF
TRBD1 TRBJ1-5 . TRBV19 13 TGTGCCAGTGAGGACAGGGCGCGCCAGCCCCAGCATTTT CASEDRARQPQHF
TRBD1 TRBJ1-1 . TRBV11-2 12 TGTGCCGTAGACAGGGGGTACACTGAAGCTTTCTTT CAVDRGYTEAFF
TRBD2 TRBJ2-1 . TRBV7-9 16 TGTGCCAGCAGCTTGGACGGTCGGGGGGCCTACAATGAGCAGTTCTTC CASSLDGRGAYNEQFF
. TRBJ2-3 . TRBV5-6 15 TGTGCCAGCAGCTTTAGGGGGGGCCCTACAGATACGCAGTATTTT CASSFRGGPTDTQYF
TRBD1 TRBJ1-6 . TRBV5-1 13 TGCGCCAGCGGGACAGGGGGGTTTTCACCCCTCCACTTT CASGTGGFSPLHF
TRBD2 TRBJ2-1 . TRBV5-1 16 TGCGCCAGCAGCTTGGGAAGACTAGCGGTTCAAGATGAGCAGTTCTTC CASSLGRLAVQDEQFF
. TRBJ1-2 . TRBV24-1 14 TGTGCCACCAGTGACGGACAGACCTACTATGGCTACACCTTC CATSDGQTYYGYTF
. TRBJ1-1 . TRBV6-5 14 TGTGCCAGCACCGTCAGTGCACGGAACACTGAAGCTTTCTTT CASTVSARNTEAFF
. TRBJ1-2 . TRBV5-4 14 TGTGCCACCTTTTCCTTCAAGGGGGACTATGGCTACACCTTC CATFSFKGDYGYTF
. TRBJ1-1 . TRBV7-2 14 TGTGCCAGCAGCTCCGGAGGGCGGAACACTGAAGCTTTCTTT CASSSGGRNTEAFF
TRBD1 TRBJ1-2 once TRBV18 16 TGTGCCAGCTCACCGCAACGCGGGACAGAGTCCTATGGCTACACCTTC CASSPQRGTESYGYTF
TRBD1 TRBJ2-3 . TRBV5-1 15 TGCGCCAGCAGACAGGGGGAGGCGAGCACAGATACGCAGTATTTT CASRQGEASTDTQYF
. TRBJ1-1 few TRBV28 12 TGTGCCAGCAGTAGGGGGAACACTGAAGCTTTCTTT CASSRGNTEAFF
TRBD2 TRBJ2-7 once TRBV2 14 TGTGCCAGCACCTGGCGGGGGGGCGAGTACGAGCAGTACTTC CASTWRGGEYEQYF
. TRBJ2-5 . TRBV6-5 13 TGTGCCAGCAGCCCCGGAGGTTGGAAGACCCAGTACTTC CASSPGGWKTQYF
TRBD1 TRBJ1-5 . TRBV18 14 TGTGCCAGCTCGCCGGGACAGGGCAATCAGCCCCAGCATTTT CASSPGQGNQPQHF
TRBD1 TRBJ1-6 . TRBV6-5 15 TGTGCCAGCAGTTCCGGACAGGCGACGAATTCACCCCTCCACTTT CASSSGQATNSPLHF
TRBD1 TRBJ1-2 . TRBV5-1 15 TGCGCCAGCAGCCCCCGACAGGGGGCGGCCTATGGCTACACCTTC CASSPRQGAAYGYTF
. TRBJ2-5 . TRBV7-3 14 TGTGCCAGCAGCCAAACAGGGACCCAAGAGACCCAGTACTTC CASSQTGTQETQYF
. TRBJ2-7 once TRBV9 12 TGTGCCAGCAGCGTAGACCGAGGCGAGCAGTACTTC CASSVDRGEQYF
TRBD1 TRBJ1-2 few TRBV10-3 13 TGTGCCATCGGGACAGAGGCTAACTATGGCTACACCTTC CAIGTEANYGYTF
TRBD2 TRBJ2-7 . TRBV28 13 TGTGCCACTCGACTAGCGGGGGCCTACGAGCAGTACTTC CATRLAGAYEQYF
TRBD1 TRBJ1-5 . TRBV10-1 16 TGCGCCAGCAGTGCCGGGACAGGGGCGCCCCATCAGCCCCAGCATTTT CASSAGTGAPHQPQHF
. TRBJ1-2 . TRBV6-5 16 TGTGCCAGCAGTTACTCGCTTAGGGAGGGGAACTATGGCTACACCTTC CASSYSLREGNYGYTF
. TRBJ1-1 . TRBV12-3/TRBV12-4 12 TGTGCCAGCAGTCCTTGGAGGACTGAAGCTTTCTTT CASSPWRTEAFF
. TRBJ1-1 . TRBV6-2/TRBV6-3 11 TGTGCCAGCAGTTTATCGCGGGTAGCTTTCTTT CASSLSRVAFF
. TRBJ2-5 . TRBV13 12 TGTGCCAGCAGCATCTTTTTGGAGACCCAGTACTTC CASSIFLETQYF
. TRBJ1-2 once TRBV5-8 14 TGTGCCAGCAGCCTGGGAGGAGCTAACTATGGCTACACCTTC CASSLGGANYGYTF
. TRBJ1-1 . TRBV3-1/TRBV3-2 13 TGTGCCAGCAGTCGACAGATGAACACTGAAGCTTTCTTT CASSRQMNTEAFF
. TRBJ2-7 . TRBV9 15 TGTGCCAGCAGCGTAGGCCCAGGTTCAGGCTACGAGCAGTACTTC CASSVGPGSGYEQYF
. TRBJ2-1 few TRBV6-2/TRBV6-3 15 TGTGCCAGCAGTTACCGGGGGAGCTCCTACAATGAGCAGTTCTTC CASSYRGSSYNEQFF
. TRBJ2-1 . TRBV3-1/TRBV3-2 11 TGTGCCAGCACCAACGGGAATGAGCAGTTCTTC CASTNGNEQFF
. TRBJ2-7 . TRBV20-1 11 TGCAGTGCTAGAGACACTTACGAGCAGTACTTC CSARDTYEQYF
TRBD2 TRBJ2-3 . TRBV10-2 15 TGCGCCAGCAGTGCGGTAGCGGGGGGCACAGATACGCAGTATTTT CASSAVAGGTDTQYF
. TRBJ2-2 . TRBV10-3 13 TGTGCCATCAGCCTCCGGGACACCGGGGAGCTGTTTTTT CAISLRDTGELFF
. TRBJ1-2 . TRBV27 14 TGTGCCAGCAGTCATCAGCCGGGGGAGGGTGGCTACACCTTC CASSHQPGEGGYTF
. TRBJ1-4 many TRBV9 15 TGTGCCAGCAGCGTAGGGCCCGGGGATGCTGAAAAACTGTTTTTT CASSVGPGDAEKLFF
TRBD2 TRBJ2-1 . TRBV7-3 17 TGTGCCAGCAGCCAAATCCATCTAGCGGGGGTATTCAATGAGCAGTTCTTC CASSQIHLAGVFNEQFF
. TRBJ1-3 . TRBV5-6 15 TGTGCCAGCAGCTTGGCGGGGAACTCTGGAAACACCATATATTTT CASSLAGNSGNTIYF